This is a list of T cell receptor beta chains from one sample in a study of OX40 agonist ivuxolimab in advanced cancers. Clones were read by immunoSEQ multiplex PCR, and TCRdb kept only the in-frame ones, dropping some. The table has roughly 90,000 clones, around 88% seen once. This sample comprised CD4+ or CD8+ T cells sorted from blood, obtained in a trial of the OX40 agonist ivuxolimab. These receptors were collected from an adult with an advanced solid tumor such as melanoma, head and neck, liver or kidney cancer. The CDR3 runs from the conserved cysteine through the conserved F or W. D genes are given only for firm matches. For some rows the clone size is stated as once, few or many, or as a class when expanded; others skip it.

TRBD2	-	TRBV27	TRBJ2-5	TGTGCCAGCAGTTCGCTAGCGGTTCAAGAGACCCAGTACTTC	CASSSLAVQETQYF
TRBD1	-	TRBV27	TRBJ2-1	TGTGCCAGCAGTTTATCGACGACAGGGGGGATGCATGAGCAGTTCTTC	CASSLSTTGGMHEQFF
-	-	TRBV6-1	TRBJ2-5	TGTGCCAGCAGTGGTTTTCCCCAGTACTTC	CASSGFPQYF
TRBD1	-	TRBV4-2	TRBJ1-2	TGTGCCAGCAGCCAGGACCACGGACAGGGGTATGGCTACACCTTC	CASSQDHGQGYGYTF
-	once	TRBV19	TRBJ2-1	TGTGCCAGTAGTCCCCCGGGACTCAATGAGCAGTTCTTC	CASSPPGLNEQFF
-	-	TRBV7-2	TRBJ1-3	TGTGCCAGCACCCCCGGGCCCCTCGGAAACACCATATATTTT	CASTPGPLGNTIYF
-	-	TRBV27	TRBJ1-4	TGTGCCAGCAGTTTTGGGGGAACCGGGAATGAAAAACTGTTTTTT	CASSFGGTGNEKLFF
TRBD1	-	TRBV19	TRBJ1-3	TGTGCCAGTAGCCTAGGTGATGCAGGGGGTCATGGAAACACCATATATTTT	CASSLGDAGGHGNTIYF
-	-	TRBV18	TRBJ1-6	TGTGCCAGCTCAACGGACTCGAGGGGGGGGCCCCTCCACTTT	CASSTDSRGGPLHF
TRBD1	once	TRBV30	TRBJ2-7	TGTGCCTGGAGTGTTTCTCGGACAGGCCCCCGGCGCGAGCAGTACTTC	CAWSVSRTGPRREQYF
-	-	TRBV6-6	TRBJ1-5	TGTGCCAGCAGATACGAAGGCAATCAGCCCCAGCATTTT	CASRYEGNQPQHF
-	-	TRBV7-8	TRBJ1-1	TGTGCCAGCAGCTTAGGGACGAGCACTGAAGCTTTCTTT	CASSLGTSTEAFF
TRBD2	-	TRBV9	TRBJ2-1	TGTGCCAGCAGCGTTGGGACTAGCGGTTACAATGAGCAGTTCTTC	CASSVGTSGYNEQFF
-	-	TRBV6-6	TRBJ2-1	TGTGCCAGCAGTGCCCCCCCCACGGTTGAGCAGTTCTTC	CASSAPPTVEQFF
-	-	TRBV5-1	TRBJ2-7	TGCGCCAGCAGCCCTCAAGTGGCCAGCTCCTACGAGCAGTACTTC	CASSPQVASSYEQYF
TRBD2	once	TRBV18	TRBJ2-7	TGTGCCAGCTCACCACCCAGCGGGGCCCCCTACGAGCAGTACTTC	CASSPPSGAPYEQYF
-	-	TRBV2	TRBJ1-5	TGTGCCAGCAGCAGGGATGGCCAGCCCCAGCATTTT	CASSRDGQPQHF
TRBD1	-	TRBV6-1	TRBJ2-3	TGTGCCAGCAGTGAATTGGTGACAGGGGCTAGCACAGATACGCAGTATTTT	CASSELVTGASTDTQYF
-	-	TRBV5-1	TRBJ2-3	TGCGCCAGCAGCTATGGAGAGTACACAGATACGCAGTATTTT	CASSYGEYTDTQYF
-	-	TRBV6-6	TRBJ2-3	TGTGCCAGCAGTTACAGGCACCCAGATACGCAGTATTTT	CASSYRHPDTQYF
-	-	TRBV11-2	TRBJ1-2	TGTGCCATCCAGATGAGGGAGTTGGACTATGGCTACACCTTC	CAIQMRELDYGYTF
TRBD1	-	TRBV4-2	TRBJ1-2	TGTGCCAGCAGAGAAAACAGGGGGGTTAACTATGGCTACACCTTC	CASRENRGVNYGYTF
-	-	TRBV5-1	TRBJ2-3	TGCGCCAGCAGCTTGGCCCATACTAGTACCGATACGCAGTATTTT	CASSLAHTSTDTQYF
-	few	TRBV28	TRBJ1-1	TGTGCCAGCAGTTTGATCACTGAAGCTTTCTTT	CASSLITEAFF
-	-	TRBV9	TRBJ1-3	TGTGCCAGCAGCGCTCTGGACACGAGCTCTGGAAACACCATATATTTT	CASSALDTSSGNTIYF
-	-	TRBV2	TRBJ1-6	TGTGCCAGCACTCAGGGGTCCTCATATAATTCACCCCTCCACTTT	CASTQGSSYNSPLHF
-	-	TRBV10-3	TRBJ2-1	TGTGCCACACGCACCGACAAAACTCTGGGGAATGAGCAGTTCTTC	CATRTDKTLGNEQFF
-	-	TRBV6-5	TRBJ1-2	TGTGCCAGCAGTCAAATCAGGGACCAGAATCATGGCTACACCTTC	CASSQIRDQNHGYTF
-	few	TRBV4-1	TRBJ1-4	TGCGCCAGCAGCCGGGGGGGACAAAGCAGTGAAAAACTGTTTTTT	CASSRGGQSSEKLFF
-	-	TRBV21-1	TRBJ2-5	TGTGCCAGCAGCACACGAGTGGGAGAGACCCAGTACTTC	CASSTRVGETQYF
TRBD2	-	TRBV19	TRBJ2-7	TGTGCCAGCAACAACGGGGGGGATGCCTACGAGCAGTACTTC	CASNNGGDAYEQYF
-	-	TRBV11-2	TRBJ2-5	TGTGCCAGCAGCTTATTACGGGAAGGAGAGACCCAGTACTTC	CASSLLREGETQYF
TRBD2	-	TRBV30	TRBJ2-7	TGTGCCTGGATCCCCCGGACTAGCGTTCCCTACGAGCAGTACTTC	CAWIPRTSVPYEQYF
-	-	TRBV4-1	TRBJ1-2	TGCGCCAGCAGCCAAAGGGTTGCTAACTATGGCTACACCTTC	CASSQRVANYGYTF
-	-	TRBV2	TRBJ1-1	TGTGCCAGCAGCAGGGAAGTAGAAACTGAAGCTTTCTTT	CASSREVETEAFF
-	-	TRBV30	TRBJ1-2	TGTGCCTGGAGTTTGTGGAGGGGGTTGGATGGCTACACCTTC	CAWSLWRGLDGYTF
-	-	TRBV7-2	TRBJ1-1	TGTGCCAGCAGTTTCAGGGACCGGTATATAGCTTTCTTT	CASSFRDRYIAFF
TRBD2	-	TRBV6-6	TRBJ2-7	TGTGCCAGCACCTCAGAGCGGGGCGGCGAGCAGTACTTC	CASTSERGGEQYF
TRBD2	-	TRBV18	TRBJ2-5	TGTGCCAGCTCACCACCGAGCGCCCCCCGGGAGGAGCAGTACTTC	CASSPPSAPREEQYF
-	-	TRBV7-2	TRBJ1-1	TGTGCCAGCAGCTTAGCTGGGCCAGGTGAAGCTTTCTTT	CASSLAGPGEAFF